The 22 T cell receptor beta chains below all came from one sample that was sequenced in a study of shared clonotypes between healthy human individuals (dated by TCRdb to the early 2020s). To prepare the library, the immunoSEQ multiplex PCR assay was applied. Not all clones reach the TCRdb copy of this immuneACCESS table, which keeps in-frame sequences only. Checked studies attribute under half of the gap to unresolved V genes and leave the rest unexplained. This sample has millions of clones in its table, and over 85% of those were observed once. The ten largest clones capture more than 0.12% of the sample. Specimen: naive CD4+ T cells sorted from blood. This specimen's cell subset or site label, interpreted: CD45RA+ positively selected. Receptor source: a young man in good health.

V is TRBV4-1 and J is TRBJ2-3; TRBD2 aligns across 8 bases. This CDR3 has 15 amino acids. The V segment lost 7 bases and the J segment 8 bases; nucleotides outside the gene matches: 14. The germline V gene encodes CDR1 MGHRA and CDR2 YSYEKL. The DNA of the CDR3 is TGCGCCAGCAAGGGCGGGGGGACCTCCACGGGTACGCAGTATTTT. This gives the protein CASKGGGTSTGTQYF.

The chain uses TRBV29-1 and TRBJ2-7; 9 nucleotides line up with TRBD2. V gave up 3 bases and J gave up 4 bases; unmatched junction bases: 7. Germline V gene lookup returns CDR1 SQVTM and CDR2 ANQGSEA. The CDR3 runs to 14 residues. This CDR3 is CSVDTSGQGYEQYF. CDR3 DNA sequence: TGCAGCGTTGACACTAGCGGGCAGGGATACGAGCAGTACTTC.

The DNA of the CDR3 is TGTGCCAGCGGCGGACTAGCGGGAGGGCTACAGTTCTTC. Translating it yields CASGGLAGGLQFF. The chain joins TRBV11-2 to TRBJ2-1; 15 bases line up with TRBD2. V gave up 8 bases and J gave up 13 bases; unmatched junction bases: 6. Germline CDR1 and CDR2: SGHAT and FQNNGV. This CDR3 has 13 amino acids.

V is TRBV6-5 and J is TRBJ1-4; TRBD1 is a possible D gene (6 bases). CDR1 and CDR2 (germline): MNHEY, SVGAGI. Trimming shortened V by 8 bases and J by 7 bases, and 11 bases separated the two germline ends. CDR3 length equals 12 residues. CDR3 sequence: CASGRGGEKLFF. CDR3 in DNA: TGTGCCAGCGGAAGGGGGGGTGAAAAACTGTTTTTT.

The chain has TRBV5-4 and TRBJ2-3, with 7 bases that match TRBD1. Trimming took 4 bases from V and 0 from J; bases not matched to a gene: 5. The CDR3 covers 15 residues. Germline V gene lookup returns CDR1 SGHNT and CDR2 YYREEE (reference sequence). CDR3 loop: CASSPGGRSTDTQYF. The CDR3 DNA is TGTGCCAGCAGCCCAGGGGGTCGAAGCACAGATACGCAGTATTTT.

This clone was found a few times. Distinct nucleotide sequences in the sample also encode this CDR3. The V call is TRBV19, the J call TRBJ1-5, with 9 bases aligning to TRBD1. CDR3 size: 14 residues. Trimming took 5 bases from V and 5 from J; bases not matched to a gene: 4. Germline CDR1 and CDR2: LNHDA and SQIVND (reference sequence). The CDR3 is CASSLGQGYQPQHF. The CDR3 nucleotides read TGTGCCAGTAGTTTGGGACAGGGATATCAGCCCCAGCATTTT.

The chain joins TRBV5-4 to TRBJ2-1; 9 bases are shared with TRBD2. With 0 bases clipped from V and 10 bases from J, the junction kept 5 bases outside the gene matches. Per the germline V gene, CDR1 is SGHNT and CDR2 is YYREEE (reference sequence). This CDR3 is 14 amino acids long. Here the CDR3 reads CASSLALGLAEQFF. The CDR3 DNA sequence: TGTGCCAGCAGCTTGGCGTTGGGACTAGCCGAGCAGTTCTTC.

The CDR3 region has the DNA TGTGCCAGCAGTCCTAATCTCAGGGACGGAGGAACTGAAGCTTTCTTT. It translates to CASSPNLRDGGTEAFF. The genes are TRBV11-2 and TRBJ1-1, with D perhaps TRBD1 (5 bases). The V and J ends lost 6 bases and 5 bases respectively, with 22 bases between them. The CDR3 has 16 residues. Germline V gene sequence: CDR1 SGHAT, CDR2 FQNNGV. Filled out from reference TRBV11-2 and TRBJ1-1, the complete variable domain reads EAGVAQSPRYKIIEKRQSVAFWCNPISGHATLYWYQQILGQGPKLLIQFQNNGVVDDSQLPKDRFSAERLKGVDSTLKIQPAKLEDSAVYLCASSPNLRDGGTEAFFGQGTRLTVV.

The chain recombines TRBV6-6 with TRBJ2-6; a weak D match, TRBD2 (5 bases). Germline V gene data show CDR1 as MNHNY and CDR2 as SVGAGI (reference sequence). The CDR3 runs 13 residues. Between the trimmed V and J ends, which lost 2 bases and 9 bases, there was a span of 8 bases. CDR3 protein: CASSYMAGNVLTF. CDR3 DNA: TGTGCCAGCAGTTACATGGCGGGCAACGTCCTGACTTTC.

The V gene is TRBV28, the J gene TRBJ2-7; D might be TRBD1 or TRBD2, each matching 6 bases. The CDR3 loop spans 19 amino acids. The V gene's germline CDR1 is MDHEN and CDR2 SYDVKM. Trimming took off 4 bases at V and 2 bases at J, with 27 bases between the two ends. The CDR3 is CASSYPLELRGVLTYEQYF. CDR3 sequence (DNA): TGTGCCAGCAGTTACCCATTAGAACTAAGGGGGGTCCTCACCTACGAGCAGTACTTC.

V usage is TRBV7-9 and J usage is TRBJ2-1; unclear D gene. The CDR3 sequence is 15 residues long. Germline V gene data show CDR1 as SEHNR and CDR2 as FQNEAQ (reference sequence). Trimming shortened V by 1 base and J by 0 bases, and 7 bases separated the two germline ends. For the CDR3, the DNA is TGTGCCAGCAGCTTAGGCCCGCCCTCCTACAATGAGCAGTTCTTC. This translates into CASSLGPPSYNEQFF.

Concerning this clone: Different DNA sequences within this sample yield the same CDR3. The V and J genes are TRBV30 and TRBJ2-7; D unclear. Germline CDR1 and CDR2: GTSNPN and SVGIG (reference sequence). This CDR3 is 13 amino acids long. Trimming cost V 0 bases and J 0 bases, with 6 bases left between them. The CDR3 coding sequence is TGTGCCTGGAGTGTGGGTATCTCCTACGAGCAGTACTTC. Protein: CAWSVGISYEQYF.

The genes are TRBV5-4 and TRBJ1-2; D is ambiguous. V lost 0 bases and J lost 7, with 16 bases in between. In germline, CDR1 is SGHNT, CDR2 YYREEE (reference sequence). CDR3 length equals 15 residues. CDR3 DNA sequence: TGTGCCAGCAGCTTGGCCAGGAGTTTTCAATCTGGCTACACCTTC. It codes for CASSLARSFQSGYTF.

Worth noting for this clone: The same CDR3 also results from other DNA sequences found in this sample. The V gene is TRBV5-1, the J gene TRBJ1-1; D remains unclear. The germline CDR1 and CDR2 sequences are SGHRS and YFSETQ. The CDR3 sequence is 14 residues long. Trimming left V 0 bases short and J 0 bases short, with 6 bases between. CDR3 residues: CASSLGQVNTEAFF. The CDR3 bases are TGCGCCAGCAGCTTGGGGCAGGTGAACACTGAAGCTTTCTTT. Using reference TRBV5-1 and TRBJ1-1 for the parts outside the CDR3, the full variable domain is KAGVTQTPRYLIKTRGQQVTLSCSPISGHRSVSWYQQTPGQGLQFLFEYFSETQRNKGNFPGRFSGRQFSNSRSEMNVSTLELGDSALYLCASSLGQVNTEAFFGQGTRLTVV.

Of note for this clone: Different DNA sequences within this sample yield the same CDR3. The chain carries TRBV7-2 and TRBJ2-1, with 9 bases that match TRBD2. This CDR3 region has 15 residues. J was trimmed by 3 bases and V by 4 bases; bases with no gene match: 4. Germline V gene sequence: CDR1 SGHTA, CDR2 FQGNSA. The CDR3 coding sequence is TGTGCCAGCAGCTCACAGACTAGCGGCTACAATGAGCAGTTCTTC. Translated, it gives CASSSQTSGYNEQFF.

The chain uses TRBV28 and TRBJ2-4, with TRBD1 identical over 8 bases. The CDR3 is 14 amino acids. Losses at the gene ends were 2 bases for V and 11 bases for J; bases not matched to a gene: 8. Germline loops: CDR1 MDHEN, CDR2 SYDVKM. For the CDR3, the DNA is TGTGCCAGCAGTTTACAGGGGGCCCAAGAATTTCAGTACTTC. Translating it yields CASSLQGAQEFQYF.

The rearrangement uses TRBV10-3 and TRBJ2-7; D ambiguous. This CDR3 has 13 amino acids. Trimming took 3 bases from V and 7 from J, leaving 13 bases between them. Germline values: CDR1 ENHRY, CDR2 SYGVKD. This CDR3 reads CAISDRELGEQYF. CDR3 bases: TGTGCCATCAGTGATAGAGAGCTGGGAGAGCAGTACTTC.

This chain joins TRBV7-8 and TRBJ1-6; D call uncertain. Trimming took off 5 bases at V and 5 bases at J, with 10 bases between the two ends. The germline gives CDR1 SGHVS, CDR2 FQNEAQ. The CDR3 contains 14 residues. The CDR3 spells CASSPGRNNSPLHF. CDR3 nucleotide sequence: TGTGCCAGCAGCCCCGGACGTAATAATTCACCCCTCCACTTT.

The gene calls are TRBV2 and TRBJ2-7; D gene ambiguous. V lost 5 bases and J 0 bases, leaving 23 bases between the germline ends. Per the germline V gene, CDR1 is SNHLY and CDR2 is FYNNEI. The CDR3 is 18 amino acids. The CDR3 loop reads CASSKGLLIWTDSYEQYF. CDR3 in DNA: TGTGCCAGCAGTAAAGGGCTTTTAATTTGGACGGACTCCTACGAGCAGTACTTC.

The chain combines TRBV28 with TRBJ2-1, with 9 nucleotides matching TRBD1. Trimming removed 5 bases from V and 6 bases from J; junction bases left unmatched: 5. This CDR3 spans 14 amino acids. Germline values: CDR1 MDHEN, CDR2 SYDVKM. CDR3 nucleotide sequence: TGTGCCAGCAGTCCCGGGGACAGGGCCAATGAGCAGTTCTTC. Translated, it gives CASSPGDRANEQFF.

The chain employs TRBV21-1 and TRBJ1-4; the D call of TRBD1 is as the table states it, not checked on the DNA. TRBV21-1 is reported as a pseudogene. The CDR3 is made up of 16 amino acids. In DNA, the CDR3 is TGTGCCAGCAGCAATGTACAGTTGCCAACTAATGAAAAACTGTTTTTT. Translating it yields CASSNVQLPTNEKLFF.

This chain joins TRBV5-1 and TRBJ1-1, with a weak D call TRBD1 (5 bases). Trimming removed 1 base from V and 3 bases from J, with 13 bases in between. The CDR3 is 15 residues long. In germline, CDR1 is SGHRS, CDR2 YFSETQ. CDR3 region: CASSLSGDYYTEAFF. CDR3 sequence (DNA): TGCGCCAGCAGCTTGAGCGGGGACTATTACACTGAAGCTTTCTTT.